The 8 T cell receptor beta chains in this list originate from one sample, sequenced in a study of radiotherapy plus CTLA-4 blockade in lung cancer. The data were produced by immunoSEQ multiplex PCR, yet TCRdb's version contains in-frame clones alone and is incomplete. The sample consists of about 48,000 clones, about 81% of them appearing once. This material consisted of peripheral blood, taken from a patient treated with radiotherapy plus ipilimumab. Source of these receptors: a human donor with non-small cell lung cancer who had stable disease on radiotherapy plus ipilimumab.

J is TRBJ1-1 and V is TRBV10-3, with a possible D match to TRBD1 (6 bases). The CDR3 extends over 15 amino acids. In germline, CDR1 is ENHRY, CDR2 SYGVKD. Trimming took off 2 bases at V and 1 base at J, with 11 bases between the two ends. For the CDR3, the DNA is TGTGCCATCAGTGAGCCCGCGGACAGGAACACTGAAGCTTTCTTT. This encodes CAISEPADRNTEAFF.

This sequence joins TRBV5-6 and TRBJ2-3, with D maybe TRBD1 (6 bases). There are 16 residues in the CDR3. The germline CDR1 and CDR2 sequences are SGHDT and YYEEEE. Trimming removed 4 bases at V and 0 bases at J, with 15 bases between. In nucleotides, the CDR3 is TGTGCCAGCAGCGACGGACAGTCCTTAAGCACAGATACGCAGTATTTT. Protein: CASSDGQSLSTDTQYF.

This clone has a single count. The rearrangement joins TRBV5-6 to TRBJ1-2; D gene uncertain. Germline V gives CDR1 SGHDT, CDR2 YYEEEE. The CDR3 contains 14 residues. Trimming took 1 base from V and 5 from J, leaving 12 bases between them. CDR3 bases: TGTGCCAGCAGCTTGAACGGGGTTGGGTATGGCTACACCTTC. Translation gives CASSLNGVGYGYTF. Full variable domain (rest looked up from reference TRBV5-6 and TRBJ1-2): DAGVTQSPTHLIKTRGQQVTLRCSPKSGHDTVSWYQQALGQGPQFIFQYYEEEERQRGNFPDRFSGHQFPNYSSELNVNALLLGDSALYLCASSLNGVGYGYTFGSGTRLTVV.

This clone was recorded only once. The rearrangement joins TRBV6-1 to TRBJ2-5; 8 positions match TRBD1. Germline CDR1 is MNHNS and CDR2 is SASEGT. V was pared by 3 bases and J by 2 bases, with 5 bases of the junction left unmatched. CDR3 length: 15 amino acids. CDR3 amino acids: CASSEGQVGQETQYF. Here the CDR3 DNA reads TGTGCCAGCAGTGAGGGACAGGTGGGTCAAGAGACCCAGTACTTC.

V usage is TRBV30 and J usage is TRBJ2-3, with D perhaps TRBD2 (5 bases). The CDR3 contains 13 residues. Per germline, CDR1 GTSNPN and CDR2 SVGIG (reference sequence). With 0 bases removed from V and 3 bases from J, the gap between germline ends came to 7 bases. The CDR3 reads CAWSVTGTDTQYF. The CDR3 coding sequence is TGTGCCTGGAGTGTGACGGGGACAGATACGCAGTATTTT. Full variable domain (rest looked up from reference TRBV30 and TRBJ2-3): SQTIHQWPATLVQPVGSPLSLECTVEGTSNPNLYWYRQAAGRGLQLLFYSVGIGQISSEVPQNLSASRPQDRQFILSSKKLLLSDSGFYLCAWSVTGTDTQYFGPGTRLTVL.

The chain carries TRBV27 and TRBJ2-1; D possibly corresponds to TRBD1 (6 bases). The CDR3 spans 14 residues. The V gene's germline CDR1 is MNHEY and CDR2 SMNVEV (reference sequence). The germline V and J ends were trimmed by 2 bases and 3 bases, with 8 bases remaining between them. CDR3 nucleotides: TGTGCCAGCAGTTTAGCGACAGGCTACAATGAGCAGTTCTTC. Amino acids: CASSLATGYNEQFF.

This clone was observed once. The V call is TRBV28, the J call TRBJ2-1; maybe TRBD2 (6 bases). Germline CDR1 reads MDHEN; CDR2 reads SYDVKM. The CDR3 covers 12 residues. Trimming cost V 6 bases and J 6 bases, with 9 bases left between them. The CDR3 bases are TGTGCCAGCAGACGAGCGGGCAATGAGCAGTTCTTC. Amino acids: CASRRAGNEQFF.

The CDR3 DNA is TGTGCCAGCAGCTTAGCGTCAGGGTCGCCCTACGAGCAGTACTTC. Protein sequence: CASSLASGSPYEQYF. V gene TRBV7-2 combines with J gene TRBJ2-7; the D gene is possibly TRBD1 (5 bases). The V end was cut by 0 bases, the J end by 2 bases, with 11 bases between. In germline, CDR1 is SGHTA, CDR2 FQGNSA. The CDR3 is 15 amino acids.